Detailed here is one T cell receptor beta chain. Antigen: not known. The entry originates in a study of T cell responses to AZD1222 COVID-19 vaccine. Study observations and caveats: Repertoire samples came only from after the peak T cell response. Vaccine-associated CD4 TCRs ranged over spike, dominating at 160-218 and 743-854.

Germline CDR1 SGHDN, CDR2 FVKESK. V dropped 3 bases and J dropped 3 bases, with 9 bases sitting between them. The CDR3 is 13 amino acids. Measured with immunoSEQ multiplex PCR; TCRdb has only the in-frame clones, and not every one. This table has approximately 130,000 clones, approximately 93% appearing once. The source of this sequence is an adult in good health. This rearrangement joins TRBV14 to TRBJ2-7; D uncertain. The starting material was peripheral blood, obtained on day 0 of AZD1222 vaccination. The DNA for the CDR3 is TGTGCCAGCAGCCAGGCGTCGGGCTACGAGCAGTACTTC. As protein: CASSQASGYEQYF.